The 22 T cell receptor beta chains presented below share a single source sample, sequenced in a study of blood T cell repertoires in COVID-19. TCRdb's table, derived via immunoSEQ multiplex PCR, lists solely in-frame clones and lacks some. The sample has about 190,000 clones, around 80% seen once; the top ten hold roughly an eighth. Sequenced material: peripheral blood. All receptors derive from a man aged 25-40 years with active or convalescent COVID-19.

The rearrangement uses TRBV5-1 and TRBJ1-5, with D unresolved. The germline V and J ends were trimmed by 2 bases and 7 bases, with 16 bases remaining between them. The CDR3 runs 15 residues. CDR1 and CDR2 (germline): SGHRS, YFSETQ. The CDR3 sequence: CASSLSTGERQPQHF. CDR3 in DNA: TGCGCCAGCAGCTTATCAACCGGGGAGAGGCAGCCCCAGCATTTT.

This clone was observed a handful of times. V gene TRBV28 combines with J gene TRBJ1-1, with a weak D call TRBD1 (6 bases). This CDR3 has 17 amino acids. V lost 5 bases and J 1 base, leaving 20 bases between the germline ends. The germline gives CDR1 MDHEN, CDR2 SYDVKM. CDR3: CASSGGGWGTKNTEAFF. In DNA form, the CDR3 reads TGTGCCAGCAGTGGGGGGGGATGGGGGACAAAGAACACTGAAGCTTTCTTT.

This rearrangement joins TRBV5-1 to TRBJ2-2, with TRBD1 identical over 10 bases. CDR3 size: 16 residues. CDR1 and CDR2 (germline): SGHRS, YFSETQ. V was clipped by 6 bases and J by 2 bases; unmatched bases: 7. Here the CDR3 DNA reads TGCGCCAGCACCCGGGGGACAGGGGTAAACACCGGGGAGCTGTTTTTT. Its translation is CASTRGTGVNTGELFF. Full variable domain (missing parts from reference TRBV5-1 and TRBJ2-2): KAGVTQTPRYLIKTRGQQVTLSCSPISGHRSVSWYQQTPGQGLQFLFEYFSETQRNKGNFPGRFSGRQFSNSRSEMNVSTLELGDSALYLCASTRGTGVNTGELFFGEGSRLTVL.

The chain combines TRBV2 with TRBJ1-5; D may be TRBD1 (5 bases). Trimming pared 3 bases from V and 1 base from J, leaving 7 bases between. The CDR3 loop spans 14 amino acids. CDR1 and CDR2 (germline): SNHLY, FYNNEI. The CDR3 region is CASSEGLSNQPQHF. The CDR3 DNA is TGTGCCAGCAGTGAGGGGCTGAGCAATCAGCCCCAGCATTTT.

The V gene is TRBV19, the J gene TRBJ1-2; TRBD1 is a possible D gene (5 bases). Trimming shortened V by 10 bases and J by 1 base, and 16 bases separated the two germline ends. Germline V gene sequence: CDR1 LNHDA, CDR2 SQIVND (reference sequence). This CDR3 contains 14 residues. CDR3 loop: CATTWGDGNYGYTF. The CDR3 DNA is TGTGCCACGACTTGGGGGGACGGTAACTATGGCTACACCTTC.

The chain employs TRBV28 and TRBJ1-1; no clear D. The CDR3 runs to 13 residues. Germline CDR1 reads MDHEN; CDR2 reads SYDVKM. The V gene lost 10 bases and the J gene lost 1 base, with 13 bases spanning the gap. CDR3 nucleotide sequence: TGTGCCACGACATCTTTAAGGAACACTGAAGCTTTCTTT. It codes for CATTSLRNTEAFF.

In this sample, this clone turned up a few times. The genes are TRBV7-9 and TRBJ1-6, with no clear D. The CDR3 loop spans 15 amino acids. Germline V gene data show CDR1 as SEHNR and CDR2 as FQNEAQ (reference sequence). V lost 4 bases and J 7 bases, leaving 14 bases between the germline ends. Here the CDR3 DNA reads TGTGCCAGCAGCTCGCCAGGCCGAGTAAATTCACCCCTCCACTTT. Encoded protein: CASSSPGRVNSPLHF.

The chain's CDR3 is CASRGQGSSYNEQFF. In DNA form, the CDR3 reads TGTGCCAGCAGAGGACAGGGGAGCTCCTACAATGAGCAGTTCTTC. This chain joins TRBV2 and TRBJ2-1, with TRBD1 identical over 9 bases. This CDR3 comprises 15 residues. From germline, CDR1 is SNHLY and CDR2 FYNNEI. V dropped 6 bases and J dropped 0; count of bases not matched to a gene: 3.

The chain combines TRBV5-1 with TRBJ2-3, with a weak D call TRBD2 (6 bases). The CDR3 has 15 residues. Between the trimmed V and J ends, which lost 2 bases and 0 bases, there was a span of 10 bases. Germline lookup yields CDR1 SGHRS and CDR2 YFSETQ. The CDR3 sequence is CASSFREVSTDTQYF. CDR3 nucleotides: TGCGCCAGCAGCTTCAGGGAGGTTAGCACAGATACGCAGTATTTT.

The genes are TRBV28 and TRBJ1-5; D gene uncertain. The length of the CDR3 is 16 residues. Trimming removed 5 bases at V and 0 bases at J, with 14 bases between. The germline V gene encodes CDR1 MDHEN and CDR2 SYDVKM. CDR3 nucleotide sequence: TGTGCCAGCAGTCGAACAGATTTTTATAGCAATCAGCCCCAGCATTTT. Its translation is CASSRTDFYSNQPQHF. Using reference TRBV28 and TRBJ1-5 for the parts outside the CDR3, the full variable domain is DVKVTQSSRYLVKRTGEKVFLECVQDMDHENMFWYRQDPGLGLRLIYFSYDVKMKEKGDIPEGYSVSREKKERFSLILESASTNQTSMYLCASSRTDFYSNQPQHFGDGTRLSIL.

This rearrangement joins TRBV4-1 to TRBJ1-2, with 7 bases matching TRBD1. The CDR3 runs to 16 residues. CDR1 and CDR2 from the germline V gene are MGHRA and YSYEKL. The J segment lost 1 base and the V segment lost 0 bases, leaving 5 bases of the junction unmatched. CDR3 residues: CASSQDRTGVNYGYTF. The DNA of the CDR3 is TGCGCCAGCAGCCAAGATAGGACAGGAGTTAACTATGGCTACACCTTC.

The chain has TRBV3-1 (or the pseudogene TRBV3-2) and TRBJ2-2, with 8 bases matching TRBD1. Per the germline V gene, CDR1 is LGHDT and CDR2 is YNNKEL (reference sequence). The CDR3 contains 16 residues. V shed 1 base, J shed 3 bases, and the junction held 4 bases outside the gene matches. CDR3 protein: CASSQVKTGDTGELFF. The CDR3 region has the DNA TGTGCCAGCAGCCAAGTTAAGACAGGGGACACCGGGGAGCTGTTTTTT.

The chain joins TRBV6-2 or TRBV6-3 to TRBJ1-2, with D maybe TRBD1 (6 bases). Between the trimmed V and J ends, which lost 4 bases and 5 bases, there was a span of 11 bases. Looked up from germline, CDR1 is MNHEY and CDR2 is SVGEGT. The CDR3 totals 13 residues. The CDR3 coding sequence is TGTGCCAGCAGTTTACAGGGAGATTATGGCTACACCTTC. Translated: CASSLQGDYGYTF.

This sequence joins TRBV30 and TRBJ1-1; TRBD1 is a possible D gene (5 bases). With 5 bases removed from V and 4 bases from J, the gap between germline ends came to 17 bases. Germline CDR1 and CDR2: GTSNPN and SVGIG (reference sequence). This CDR3 comprises 14 residues. This CDR3 reads CAWDRSGGVTEAFF. For the CDR3, the DNA is TGTGCCTGGGACCGCTCGGGGGGGGTCACTGAAGCTTTCTTT.

V and J are TRBV6-5 and TRBJ2-5, with 10 bases lining up with TRBD2. The germline V gene encodes CDR1 MNHEY and CDR2 SVGAGI. V was pared by 4 bases and J by 5 bases, with 10 bases of the junction left unmatched. The CDR3 has 16 amino acids. CDR3 residues: CASSWGPVAGGETQYF. CDR3 nucleotide sequence: TGTGCCAGCAGTTGGGGCCCGGTAGCGGGGGGCGAGACCCAGTACTTC.

There are a few counts of this clone. This chain uses TRBV15 with TRBJ1-6, with 9 bases that match TRBD1. The CDR3 totals 15 residues. J lost 9 bases, V lost 1 base, and 4 bases had no gene match. Germline-derived CDR1 and CDR2 are LNHNV and YYDKDF (reference sequence). CDR3 bases: TGTGCCACCAGCAGAGGGGGACAGGGCCTTTCACCCCTCCACTTT. Protein: CATSRGGQGLSPLHF.

This clone was recorded only once. The V gene is TRBV27, the J gene TRBJ2-1; TRBD2 aligns across 10 bases. The CDR3 is 15 residues long. In germline, CDR1 is MNHEY, CDR2 SMNVEV (reference sequence). V gave up 5 bases and J gave up 4 bases; unmatched junction bases: 5. CDR3 in amino acids: CASSMLAGAYNEQFF. The CDR3 region has the DNA TGTGCCAGCAGTATGCTAGCGGGAGCGTACAATGAGCAGTTCTTC.

CDR3 residues: CASNPQGLTDTQYF. DNA for the CDR3: TGCGCCAGCAATCCGCAGGGGTTAACAGATACGCAGTATTTT. The rearrangement joins TRBV10-2 to TRBJ2-3, with D possibly being TRBD1 (6 bases). The CDR3 has 14 residues. The germline V and J ends were trimmed by 7 bases and 3 bases, with 14 bases remaining between them. Germline V lookup: CDR1 WSHSY, CDR2 SAAADI.

This chain connects TRBV6-2 or TRBV6-3 to TRBJ1-5; 7 positions match TRBD1. Unmatched junction bases numbered 5, after V lost 5 bases and J lost 7 bases. The CDR3 has 13 amino acids. Germline values: CDR1 MNHEY, CDR2 SVGEGT. The CDR3 sequence is CASSVDRVQPQHF. The CDR3 DNA reads TGTGCCAGCAGTGTCGACAGGGTACAGCCCCAGCATTTT.

The rearrangement uses TRBV7-9 and TRBJ1-1; 7 positions match TRBD1. V was clipped by 3 bases and J by 6 bases; unmatched bases: 7. CDR3 length: 14 amino acids. The germline V gene has CDR1 SEHNR and CDR2 FQNEAQ (reference sequence). CDR3 nucleotides: TGTGCCAGCAGCTTTCCCGGGACAGAGTCTGAAGCTTTCTTT. Translation gives CASSFPGTESEAFF.

This clone appeared a few times. The CDR3 protein is CASSASGGNTEAFF. The CDR3, as DNA: TGTGCCAGCAGCGCCTCAGGGGGGAACACTGAAGCTTTCTTT. This chain links TRBV9 with TRBJ1-1; 7 bases line up with TRBD1. The CDR3 runs to 14 residues. Germline trimming cut 3 bases from V and 1 base from J; bases unmatched to any gene: 3. Germline-derived CDR1 and CDR2 are SGDLS and YYNGEE.

The rearrangement joins TRBV4-2 to TRBJ1-5; D gene unclear. The CDR3 is made up of 15 amino acids. Germline V lookup: CDR1 LGHNA, CDR2 YNFKEQ. V lost 0 bases and J 5 bases, leaving 11 bases between the germline ends. The CDR3 DNA reads TGTGCCAGCAGCCAAGATGTGGCTCTCTATCAGCCCCAGCATTTT. It encodes CASSQDVALYQPQHF.